This T cell receptor beta chain was captured by sequencing in a study of a mutant IDH1 vaccine in newly diagnosed glioma. Background on the study: The first vaccination came 4-6 weeks after radiotherapy alone, or with temozolomide cycles. Patients had received radiotherapy, temozolomide, or both previously, most receiving both.

Profiling relied on immunoSEQ multiplex PCR, and the TCRdb table lists in-frame clones only, not all of them. This table has about 65,000 clones, roughly 81% appearing once. The germline V gene encodes CDR1 MGHDK and CDR2 SYGVNS. This CDR3 has 16 residues. The V gene end was trimmed by 4 bases and the J gene end by 10 bases; junction bases not matched to a gene: 16. In the case of this clone: Its antigen is not known.

As to time point: week 35, safety follow-up. Each dose delivered 300 ug of mutant IDH1 20-mer peptide subcutaneously with imiquimod. Whole-study findings and limits: Top-clonotype changes in peripheral T cells seemed unrelated to pseudoprogression.

The TCR originated in a man aged 35 to 55 with glioma. The chain links TRBV25-1 to TRBJ2-1, with TRBD1 identical over 7 bases. This specimen was PBMCs, taken from a glioma patient whose treatment included an IDH1 peptide vaccine. CDR3: CASSVSGTVQGIEQFF. CDR3 DNA sequence: TGTGCCAGCAGTGTCTCCGGGACAGTCCAGGGGATCGAGCAGTTCTTC.